This record concerns one TCR beta chain sequence. The sample comes from a study of blood T cell repertoires in COVID-19. The protocol was immunoSEQ multiplex PCR, while the TCRdb copy is restricted to in-frame clones and leaves out a portion. The sample contains 210,000 or so clones, about 90% of which appear only once. The V gene's germline CDR1 is MNHEY and CDR2 SVGAGI. The CDR3 runs to 16 residues. V lost 0 bases and J lost 0, with 9 bases in between. This chain joins TRBV6-5 and TRBJ1-3; D gene ambiguous. The material sequenced was PBMCs or T cells enriched from blood (not recorded which). The receptor was isolated from a man aged 25-45 years who had recovered from COVID-19. CDR3 coding DNA: TGTGCCAGCAGTTACTCGACACAATTCTCTGGAAACACCATATATTTT. This translates into CASSYSTQFSGNTIYF.